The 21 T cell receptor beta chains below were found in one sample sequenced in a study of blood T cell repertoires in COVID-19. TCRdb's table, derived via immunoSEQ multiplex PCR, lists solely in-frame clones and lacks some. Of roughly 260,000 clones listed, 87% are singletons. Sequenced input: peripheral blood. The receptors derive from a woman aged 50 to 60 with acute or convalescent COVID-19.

The CDR3 protein is CAWTQGGLYEQYF. The CDR3 region has the DNA TGTGCCTGGACGCAAGGGGGCCTTTACGAGCAGTACTTC. The genes are TRBV30 and TRBJ2-7; 7 nucleotides align to TRBD1. The CDR3 is 13 residues long. CDR1 and CDR2 from the germline V gene are GTSNPN and SVGIG (reference sequence). After removal of 4 bases from V and 4 bases from J, the junction contained 7 bases not matched to a gene.

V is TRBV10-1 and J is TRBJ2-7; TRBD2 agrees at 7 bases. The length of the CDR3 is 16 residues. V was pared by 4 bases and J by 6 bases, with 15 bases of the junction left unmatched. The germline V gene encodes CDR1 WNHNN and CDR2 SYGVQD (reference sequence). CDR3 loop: CASSVPRGAGAVEQYF. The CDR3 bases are TGCGCCAGCAGTGTCCCGAGAGGGGCGGGAGCCGTCGAGCAGTACTTC.

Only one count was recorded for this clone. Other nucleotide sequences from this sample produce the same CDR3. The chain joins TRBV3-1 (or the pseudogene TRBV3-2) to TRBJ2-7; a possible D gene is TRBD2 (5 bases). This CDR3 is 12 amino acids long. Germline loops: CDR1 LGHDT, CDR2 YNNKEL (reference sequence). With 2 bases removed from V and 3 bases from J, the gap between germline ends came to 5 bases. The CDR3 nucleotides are TGTGCCAGCAGCCAACGGGACTACGAGCAGTACTTC. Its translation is CASSQRDYEQYF.

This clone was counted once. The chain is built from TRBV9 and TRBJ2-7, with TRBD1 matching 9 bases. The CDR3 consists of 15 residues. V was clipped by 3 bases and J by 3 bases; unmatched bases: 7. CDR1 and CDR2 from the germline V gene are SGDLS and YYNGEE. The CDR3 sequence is CASSAQGAVDYEQYF. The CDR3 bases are TGTGCCAGCAGCGCACAGGGGGCGGTCGACTACGAGCAGTACTTC.

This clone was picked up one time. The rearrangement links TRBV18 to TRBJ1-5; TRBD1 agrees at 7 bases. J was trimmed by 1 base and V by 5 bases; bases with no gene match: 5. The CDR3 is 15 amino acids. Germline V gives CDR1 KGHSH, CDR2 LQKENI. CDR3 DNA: TGTGCCAGCTCATCACGACAGGGCAGCAATCAGCCCCAGCATTTT. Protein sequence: CASSSRQGSNQPQHF.

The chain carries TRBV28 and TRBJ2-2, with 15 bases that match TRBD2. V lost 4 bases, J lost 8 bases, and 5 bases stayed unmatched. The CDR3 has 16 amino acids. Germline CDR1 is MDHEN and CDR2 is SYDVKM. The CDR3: CASSSGTSGRRGELFF. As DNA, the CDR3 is TGTGCCAGCAGTTCCGGGACTAGCGGGAGGCGAGGGGAGCTGTTTTTT.

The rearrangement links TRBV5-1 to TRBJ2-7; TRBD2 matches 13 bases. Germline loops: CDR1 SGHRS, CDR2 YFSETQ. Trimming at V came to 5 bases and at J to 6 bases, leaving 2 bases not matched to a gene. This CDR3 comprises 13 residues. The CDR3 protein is CASSGTSGTEQYF. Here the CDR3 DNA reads TGCGCCAGCAGTGGGACTAGCGGGACCGAGCAGTACTTC.

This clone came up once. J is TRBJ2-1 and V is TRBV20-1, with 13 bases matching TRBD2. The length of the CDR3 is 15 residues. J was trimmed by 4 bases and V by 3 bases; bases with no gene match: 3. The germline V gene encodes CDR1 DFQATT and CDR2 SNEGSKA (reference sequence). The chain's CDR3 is CSASGTSGKYNEQFF. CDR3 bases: TGCAGTGCTAGTGGGACTAGCGGGAAATACAATGAGCAGTTCTTC.

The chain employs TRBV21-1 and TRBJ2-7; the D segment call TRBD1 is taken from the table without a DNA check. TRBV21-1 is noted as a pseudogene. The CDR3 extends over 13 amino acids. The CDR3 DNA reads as TGTGCCAGCCGCTGTGGCCACTCCTACGAGCAGTACTTC. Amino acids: CASRCGHSYEQYF.

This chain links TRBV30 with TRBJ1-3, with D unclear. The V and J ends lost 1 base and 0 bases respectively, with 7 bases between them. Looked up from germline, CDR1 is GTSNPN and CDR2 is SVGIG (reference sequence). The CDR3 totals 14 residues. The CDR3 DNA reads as TGTGCCTGGAGTGGAGGCTTCTCTGGAAACACCATATATTTT. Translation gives CAWSGGFSGNTIYF.

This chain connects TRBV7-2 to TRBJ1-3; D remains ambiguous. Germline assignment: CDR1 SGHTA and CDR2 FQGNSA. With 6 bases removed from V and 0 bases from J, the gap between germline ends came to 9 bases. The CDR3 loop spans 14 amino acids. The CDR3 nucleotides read TGTGCCAGCAGATCTACCCCCTCTGGAAACACCATATATTTT. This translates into CASRSTPSGNTIYF. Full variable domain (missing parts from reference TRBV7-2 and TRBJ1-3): GAGVSQSPSNKVTEKGKDVELRCDPISGHTALYWYRQSLGQGLEFLIYFQGNSAPDKSGLPSDRFSAERTGGSVSTLTIQRTQQEDSAVYLCASRSTPSGNTIYFGEGSWLTVV.

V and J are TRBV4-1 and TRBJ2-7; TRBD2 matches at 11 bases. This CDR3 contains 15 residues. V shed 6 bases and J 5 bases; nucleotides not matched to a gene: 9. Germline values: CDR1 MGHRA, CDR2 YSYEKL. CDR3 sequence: CASRITSGSIDEQYF. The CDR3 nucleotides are TGCGCCAGCAGAATCACTAGCGGGAGTATCGACGAGCAGTACTTC.

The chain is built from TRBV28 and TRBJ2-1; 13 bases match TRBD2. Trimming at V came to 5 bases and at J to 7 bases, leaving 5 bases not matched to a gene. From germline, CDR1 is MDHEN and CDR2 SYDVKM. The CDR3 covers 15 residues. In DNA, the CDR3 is TGTGCCAGCAGTCCCCGACTAGCGGGAGGTAATGAGCAGTTCTTC. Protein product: CASSPRLAGGNEQFF.

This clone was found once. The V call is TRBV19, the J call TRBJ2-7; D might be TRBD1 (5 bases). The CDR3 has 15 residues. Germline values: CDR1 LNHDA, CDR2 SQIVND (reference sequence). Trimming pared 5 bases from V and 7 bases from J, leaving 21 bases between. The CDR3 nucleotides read TGTGCCAGTAGTTTAAACTTCCTAGGGCCAGGGGAGCAGTACTTC. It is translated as CASSLNFLGPGEQYF.

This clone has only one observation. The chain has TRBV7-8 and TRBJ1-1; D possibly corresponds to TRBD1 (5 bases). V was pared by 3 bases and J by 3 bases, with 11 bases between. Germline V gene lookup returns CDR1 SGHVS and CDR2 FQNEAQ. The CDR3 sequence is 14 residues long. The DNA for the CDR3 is TGTGCCAGCAGCTTCCAGGGAACCTACACTGAAGCTTTCTTT. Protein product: CASSFQGTYTEAFF.

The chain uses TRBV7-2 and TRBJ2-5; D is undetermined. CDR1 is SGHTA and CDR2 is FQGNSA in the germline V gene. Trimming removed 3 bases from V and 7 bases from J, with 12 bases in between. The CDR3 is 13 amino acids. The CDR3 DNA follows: TGTGCCAGCAGCTTCGCCCCCTCGGGGACCCAGTACTTC. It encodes CASSFAPSGTQYF.

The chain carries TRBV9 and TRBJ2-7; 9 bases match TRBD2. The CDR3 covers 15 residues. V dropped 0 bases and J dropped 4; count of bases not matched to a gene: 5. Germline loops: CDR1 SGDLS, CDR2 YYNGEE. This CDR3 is CASSVGPSGEYEQYF. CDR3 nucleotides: TGTGCCAGCAGCGTAGGACCTAGCGGGGAATACGAGCAGTACTTC.

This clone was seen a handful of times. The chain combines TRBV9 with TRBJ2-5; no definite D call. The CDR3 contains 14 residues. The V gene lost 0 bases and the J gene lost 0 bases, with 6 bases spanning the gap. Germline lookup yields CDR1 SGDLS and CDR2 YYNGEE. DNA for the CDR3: TGTGCCAGCAGCGTAGGTTCTAACCAAGAGACCCAGTACTTC. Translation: CASSVGSNQETQYF.

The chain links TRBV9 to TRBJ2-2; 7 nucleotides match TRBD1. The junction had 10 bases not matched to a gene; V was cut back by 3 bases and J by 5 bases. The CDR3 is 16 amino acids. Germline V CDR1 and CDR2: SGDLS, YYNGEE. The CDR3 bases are TGTGCCAGCAGCGAGACAGGGACGGAAGGTACCGGGGAGCTGTTTTTT. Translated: CASSETGTEGTGELFF.

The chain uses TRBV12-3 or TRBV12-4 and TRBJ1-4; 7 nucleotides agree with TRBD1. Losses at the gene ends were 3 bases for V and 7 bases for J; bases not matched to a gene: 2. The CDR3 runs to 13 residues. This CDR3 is CASSLGQPEKLFF. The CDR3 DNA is TGTGCCAGCAGTTTGGGACAGCCTGAAAAACTGTTTTTT.

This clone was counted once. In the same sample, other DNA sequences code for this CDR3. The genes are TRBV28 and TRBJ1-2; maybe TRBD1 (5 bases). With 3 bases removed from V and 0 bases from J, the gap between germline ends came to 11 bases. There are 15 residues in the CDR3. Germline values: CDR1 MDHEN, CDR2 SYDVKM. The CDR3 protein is CASSFGTATNYGYTF. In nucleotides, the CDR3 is TGTGCCAGCAGTTTCGGGACTGCCACTAACTATGGCTACACCTTC.